This T cell receptor (beta chain) was captured by sequencing in a study of lymphopenia after photon versus proton radiotherapy (dated by TCRdb to the late 2010s). General notes on the study: The study compared the immunological effects of photon versus proton radiation therapy in patients with gastrointestinal tumors who developed high-grade lymphopenia. The roughly 21 patients in the cohort had gastrointestinal tumors, were treated with either photon or proton therapy, and subsequently developed lymphopenia. The goal of the study was to characterize the differences between the two radiation modalities in how they affect the immune system.

The study at large found these results: During treatment, patients who received photon therapy lost naive T cells and TCR diversity and gained effector/memory populations, whereas patients who received proton therapy remained relatively stable. The survival association was assessed only in patients who died, and better survival with proton therapy was presented by the authors as a possibility rather than a demonstrated result. Once the lymphocyte count had reached its nadir, the repertoires of photon-treated patients showed oligoclonal expansion, particularly of CD8+ Temra cells, and this expansion drove the decline in diversity. Across the cohort, a larger post-nadir drop in TCR diversity was inversely correlated with overall survival time among patients who died.

The receptor library was made with the immunoSEQ multiplex PCR assay. Alongside multiparametric flow cytometry, deep sequencing of rearranged TCR beta loci was used to profile the T cell repertoires. Here the immuneACCESS table is served through TCRdb, limited to in-frame sequences with V and J called. Missing clones are a known gap in these copies; in checked studies unresolved V genes cover under half, and the rest lacks a known reason. The sample profile shows fewer than 50,000 clones; 65% to 90% of them were found once. The ten largest clonotypes hold roughly 2.3% of the sample. On this clone: This clone's antigen is unknown. There are no base qualities to consult, and no much larger clone falls within one base.

In the germline V gene (reference sequence), CDR1 corresponds to SEHNR and CDR2 to FQNEAQ. At the junction V is shortened by 4 bases and J by 3 bases; bases outside the gene matches: 12. The CDR3 spans 17 residues, from the cysteine through the phenylalanine. Kept here is only the CDR3 DNA, which spans 51 bases and is read in frame from base 1. The sample here was peripheral blood, taken from a patient treated with photon-based radiotherapy. This sequence originates from a man aged 40-55 years with gastric cancer. The chain is encoded by TRBV7-9 joined to TRBJ1-1; 9 junctional bases match TRBD1. The CDR3 sequence is CASSSLGTGPRDTEAFF. The sequence in DNA is TGTGCCAGCAGCTCACTAGGGACAGGGCCGAGGGACACTGAAGCTTTCTTT.